What follows are 8 T cell receptor beta chains derived from one specimen sequenced in a study of shared clonotypes between healthy human individuals (dated by TCRdb to 2020 to 2022). For the CD8 naive samples, CD45RO-negative cells were positively selected for CCR7, yielding a CD45RA+CCR7+ population from which TemRA cells were excluded. Library construction relied on the immunoSEQ multiplex PCR assay. The table was pulled from immuneACCESS by TCRdb, which kept in-frame rearrangements only. Such tables lose some clones; where checked, under half of the loss comes from unresolved V genes, and the rest has no known cause. Present in this sample are about 2.1 million clones, under 95% of which were seen just once. The ten largest clones take up under 2% of the sample. Sequencing was carried out using naive CD8+ T cells from PBMCs. According to the study, the label for this sample's cell subset or site signals: CD45RA+CCR7+. These receptors all come from a man aged 18 to 30 in good health. Some clones in this sample may be carry-over from other donors' samples.

The chain has TRBV5-6 and TRBJ2-2, with 8 bases lining up with TRBD2. The CDR3 sequence is 15 residues long. The V and J ends lost 2 bases and 3 bases, in that order; junction bases with no gene match: 3. The germline V gene encodes CDR1 SGHDT and CDR2 YYEEEE. The DNA of the CDR3 is TGTGCCAGCAGCTTCGGGGGGGCTGACACCGGGGAGCTGTTTTTT. Translation gives CASSFGGADTGELFF.

This clone was counted once. The genes are TRBV28 and TRBJ2-5; 7 positions match TRBD2. The CDR3 runs to 13 residues. J was trimmed by 5 bases and V by 10 bases; bases with no gene match: 10. Per germline, CDR1 MDHEN and CDR2 SYDVKM. In DNA form, the CDR3 reads TGTGCCACAAGGGAGGGGATTAGGGAGACCCAGTACTTC. It is translated as CATREGIRETQYF.

The CDR3 is CASSFGRLNTEAFF. DNA for the CDR3: TGCGCCAGCAGCTTTGGGCGATTGAACACTGAAGCTTTCTTT. The chain is built from TRBV5-1 and TRBJ1-1; no definite D call. The CDR3 runs 14 residues. Germline assignment: CDR1 SGHRS and CDR2 YFSETQ. V lost 2 bases and J lost 0, with 8 bases in between.

J is TRBJ2-2 and V is TRBV5-1; D remains ambiguous. V shed 4 bases and J shed 6 bases, with 7 bases lying between them. This CDR3 comprises 12 residues. Germline loops: CDR1 SGHRS, CDR2 YFSETQ. CDR3: CASSVEPGELFF. In DNA, the CDR3 is TGCGCCAGCAGCGTCGAACCCGGGGAGCTGTTTTTT.

CDR3 DNA: TGTGCCAGCAGGACCGGGACAGGGGAGTGGGATACGCAGTATTTT. Its translation is CASRTGTGEWDTQYF. This chain uses TRBV2 with TRBJ2-3; TRBD1 matches at 10 bases. Germline assignment: CDR1 SNHLY and CDR2 FYNNEI. This CDR3 comprises 15 residues. V was pared by 6 bases and J by 6 bases, with 9 bases of the junction left unmatched.

V is TRBV7-9 and J is TRBJ2-7; D uncertain. CDR1 is SEHNR, CDR2 FQNEAQ, per germline (reference sequence). This CDR3 has 13 amino acids. Trimming left V 5 bases short and J 6 bases short, with 14 bases between. CDR3 amino acids: CASSPSIGREQYF. In DNA form, the CDR3 reads TGTGCCAGCAGCCCTTCGATCGGCCGCGAGCAGTACTTC.

This clone was observed a handful of times. This chain joins TRBV30 and TRBJ1-1; D is perhaps TRBD1 (6 bases). Germline V gene lookup returns CDR1 GTSNPN and CDR2 SVGIG (reference sequence). V was clipped by 7 bases and J by 7 bases, with 13 bases between them. This CDR3 is 11 amino acids long. CDR3 residues: CASGGGVEAFF. Written as DNA, the CDR3 is TGTGCCTCGGGAGGGGGGGTTGAAGCTTTCTTT.

Worth noting for this clone: The same CDR3 can be traced to other DNA sequences in this sample. The chain uses TRBV27 and TRBJ2-1; TRBD2 matches at 12 bases. The CDR3 is 16 residues long. V shed 3 bases and J 2 bases; nucleotides not matched to a gene: 2. CDR1 is MNHEY and CDR2 is SMNVEV in the germline V gene (reference sequence). CDR3 DNA sequence: TGTGCCAGCAGTTTCCTAGCGGGAGGGCCCTACAATGAGCAGTTCTTC. It translates to CASSFLAGGPYNEQFF.